The sequence of this T cell receptor (beta chain) was determined in a study of cytomegalovirus exposure and HLA in healthy donors. Study findings and constraints: When analyzed later, a missense DCLRE1C variant was found to be linked to TCR beta V- and J-gene trimming. It was shown in a later analysis that HLA-associated TCR beta chains were more clonally expanded than other, equally common chains. Donors belonging to an Asian-associated ancestry cluster reportedly showed fewer N-insertions in productive TCRs than the roughly 670-donor mean, according to what a later analysis found.

Comment on this clone: The target antigen is unknown.

Germline V gene data show CDR1 as SGHRS and CDR2 as YFSETQ. The CDR3 totals 13 residues. V dropped 4 bases and J dropped 9; count of bases not matched to a gene: 5. The PCR contained 60 Vbeta and 13 Jbeta primers. Sequencing was performed with immunoSEQ multiplex PCR; in TCRdb, only in-frame clones are kept and a portion is missing. In the table there are some 200,000 clones, approximately 80% of which are singletons. J is TRBJ2-1 and V is TRBV5-1; 9 bases line up with TRBD2. The sample was PBMCs. The TCR was taken from a woman aged 45-65 years in good health and CMV-seropositive. The CDR3 sequence is CASSPIAGVEQFF. Here the CDR3 DNA reads TGCGCCAGCAGCCCGATAGCGGGGGTTGAGCAGTTCTTC.